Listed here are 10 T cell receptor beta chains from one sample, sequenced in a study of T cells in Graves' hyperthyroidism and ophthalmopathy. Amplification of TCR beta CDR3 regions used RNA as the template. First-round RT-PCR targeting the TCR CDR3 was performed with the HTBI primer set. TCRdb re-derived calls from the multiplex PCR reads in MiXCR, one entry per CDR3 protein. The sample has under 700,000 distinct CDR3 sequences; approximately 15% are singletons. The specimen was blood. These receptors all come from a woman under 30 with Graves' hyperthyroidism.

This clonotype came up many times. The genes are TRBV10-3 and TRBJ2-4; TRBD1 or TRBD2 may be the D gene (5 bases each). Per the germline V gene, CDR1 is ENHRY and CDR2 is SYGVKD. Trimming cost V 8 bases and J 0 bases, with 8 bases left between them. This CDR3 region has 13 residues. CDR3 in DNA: TGTGCCATCGCCGGGACAGCCAAAAACATTCAGTACTTC. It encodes CAIAGTAKNIQYF.

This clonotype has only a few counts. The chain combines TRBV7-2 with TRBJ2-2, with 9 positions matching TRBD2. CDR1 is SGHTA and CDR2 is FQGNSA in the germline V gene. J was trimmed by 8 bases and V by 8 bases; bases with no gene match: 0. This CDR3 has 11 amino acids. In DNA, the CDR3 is TGTGCCAGCGGACTAGCGGGGGAGCTGTTTTTT. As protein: CASGLAGELFF.

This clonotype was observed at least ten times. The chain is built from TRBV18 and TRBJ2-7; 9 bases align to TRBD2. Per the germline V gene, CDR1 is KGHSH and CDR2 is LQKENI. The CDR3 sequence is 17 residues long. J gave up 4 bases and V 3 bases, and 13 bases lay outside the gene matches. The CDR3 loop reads CASSPLVSGLATYEQYF. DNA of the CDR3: TGTGCCAGCTCACCGCTCGTTTCGGGACTAGCAACGTACGAGCAGTACTTC.

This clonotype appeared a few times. For the CDR3, the DNA is TGTGCCAGCAGCCGGACAGGGGGCTACACCGGGGAGCTGTTTTTT. Translation: CASSRTGGYTGELFF. This chain joins TRBV6-1 and TRBJ2-2, with 11 bases matching TRBD1. From germline, CDR1 is MNHNS and CDR2 SASEGT. V trimming: 6 bases; J trimming: 3 bases; junction bases outside the gene matches: 3. This CDR3 contains 15 residues.

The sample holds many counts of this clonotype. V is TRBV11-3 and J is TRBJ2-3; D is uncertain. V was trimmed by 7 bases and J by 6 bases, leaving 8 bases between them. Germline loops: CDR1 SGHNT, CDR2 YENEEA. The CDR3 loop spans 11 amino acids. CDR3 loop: CASMQADTQYF. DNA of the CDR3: TGTGCCAGCATGCAGGCGGATACGCAGTATTTT.

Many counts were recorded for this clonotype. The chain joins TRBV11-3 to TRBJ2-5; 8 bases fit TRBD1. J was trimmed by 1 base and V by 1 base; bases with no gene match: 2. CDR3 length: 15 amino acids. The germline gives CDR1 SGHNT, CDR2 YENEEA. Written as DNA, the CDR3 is TGTGCCAGCAGCTTAGGCGGACAGGGCCAAGAGACCCAGTACTTC. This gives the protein CASSLGGQGQETQYF.

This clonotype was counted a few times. Here the CDR3 DNA reads TGCAGTGCTAGTAACCCCCCCTCTCGGGGGGGCTTCGATGAGCAGTTCTTC. Translated: CSASNPPSRGGFDEQFF. This chain joins TRBV20-1 and TRBJ2-1, with 8 bases identical to TRBD2. This CDR3 has 17 residues. Trimming removed 3 bases from V and 8 bases from J; junction bases left unmatched: 18. The germline CDR1 and CDR2 sequences are DFQATT and SNEGSKA (reference sequence).

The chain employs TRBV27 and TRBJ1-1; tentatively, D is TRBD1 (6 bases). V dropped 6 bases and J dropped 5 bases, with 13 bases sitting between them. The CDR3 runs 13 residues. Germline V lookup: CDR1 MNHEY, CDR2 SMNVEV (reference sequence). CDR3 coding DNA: TGTGCCAGCAGCATAGGGGGTCTGACTGAAGCTTTCTTT. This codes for CASSIGGLTEAFF.

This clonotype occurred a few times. CDR3 bases: TGTGCCAGCAGCTTAGTTTTTTTAGCCGGGGAGCTGTTTTTT. This encodes CASSLVFLAGELFF. The chain is built from TRBV11-2 and TRBJ2-2; no clear D. Germline CDR1 reads SGHAT; CDR2 reads FQNNGV. The CDR3 runs 14 residues. V was shortened by 1 base and J by 6 bases, with 9 bases between the two germline ends.

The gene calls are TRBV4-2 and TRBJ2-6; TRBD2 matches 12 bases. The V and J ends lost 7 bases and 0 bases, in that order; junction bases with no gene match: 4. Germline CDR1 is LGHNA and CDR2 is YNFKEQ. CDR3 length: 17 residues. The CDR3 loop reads CASNQGLAGSGANVLTF. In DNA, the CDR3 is TGTGCCAGCAACCAGGGACTAGCGGGCTCTGGGGCCAACGTCCTGACTTTC.